This is a list of T cell receptor beta chains from one sample in a study of T cell repertoires in cytomegalovirus infection. MiXCR, applied by TCRdb to the reads, yields one record per CDR3 protein. The table shows around 360,000 distinct CDR3 sequences, with about 32% occurring only once. For these TCRs, the target antigens are not known. The specimen comprised cultured PBMCs, sampled from culture after CMV antigen stimulation. These receptors all stem from a human donor in good health (CMV status not recorded). Some clones in this sample may be carry-over from other donors' samples. Both conserved end residues are part of each CDR3. Clone size is shown for a subset of rows, as once, few, many or a class of expanded clone.

CDR3 protein	J gene	V gene	clone size
CASSFLETGGRAKNIQYF	TRBJ2-4	TRBV28	-
CASSSGQGQGPQHF	TRBJ1-5	TRBV7-2	few
CASSGRGRTHSPLHF	TRBJ1-6	TRBV7-8	many
CASGLAQNGELFF	TRBJ2-2	TRBV12-5	few
CASSQTSSYNEQFF	TRBJ2-1	TRBV18	few
CASSSRREGSPLHF	TRBJ1-6	TRBV27	-
CSASGQRHEQYF	TRBJ2-7	TRBV20-1	-
CASSPTLGPQHF	TRBJ1-5	TRBV28	few
CASRAPGPNPLLF	TRBJ1-6	TRBV7-2	-
CASNPVWGVNTEAFF	TRBJ1-1	TRBV12-3/TRBV12-4	once
CASSAGGAGDAEQFF	TRBJ2-1	TRBV4-3	few
CASKPVGGVPAKNIQYF	TRBJ2-4	TRBV6-1	few
CATRQARGYTF	TRBJ1-2	TRBV19	few
CASSQDTLSGANVLTF	TRBJ2-6	TRBV4-2	-
CASSSRGKNIQYF	TRBJ2-4	TRBV7-2	-
CASSPLRRTDTQYF	TRBJ2-3	TRBV12-3/TRBV12-4	-
CSVALVSGDEQFF	TRBJ2-1	TRBV29-1	-
CASSPGREQFF	TRBJ2-1	TRBV27	many
CASSSGALASGELFF	TRBJ2-2	TRBV19	-
CASSGRKQGISGELFF	TRBJ2-2	TRBV6-6	-
CASSLGKAKNIQYF	TRBJ2-4	TRBV5-4	-
CASSLKGTYEQYF	TRBJ2-7	TRBV3-1	-